This TCR beta chain was observed in a study of T-cell memory formation after mild COVID-19. The overall study: For the most part, TCR clusters were specific to one donor.

Trimming cost V 6 bases and J 2 bases, with 9 bases left between them. The CDR3 is made up of 13 amino acids. Looked up from germline, CDR1 is MDHEN and CDR2 is SYDVKM. This clonotype was detected only a few times. Researchers used 5'RACE with constant-segment primers to make TCR alpha and TCR beta cDNA libraries that carry sample barcodes and UMIs. TCRdb recomputed calls from the 5' RACE reads with MiXCR, one row per CDR3 protein. Of roughly 620,000 distinct CDR3 sequences detected, about 20% appear once; the ten largest clones hold 12%. The chain employs TRBV28 and TRBJ2-3; no clear D gene. The receptor was derived from an adult woman who had mild COVID-19 (a few samples of this study predate the infection). Cell type and time point are not known. The sequenced sample consisted of PBMCs or a T cell subset sorted from them (not recorded which). This chain's CDR3 is CASSRSDTDTQYF. The CDR3 DNA follows: TGTGCCAGCAGCCGGTCTGACACAGATACGCAGTATTTT. The entire variable domain, with the rest obtained from reference TRBV28 and TRBJ2-3, is as follows: DVKVTQSSRYLVKRTGEKVFLECVQDMDHENMFWYRQDPGLGLRLIYFSYDVKMKEKGDIPEGYSVSREKKERFSLILESASTNQTSMYLCASSRSDTDTQYFGPGTRLTVL.